This is a list of T cell receptor beta chains from one sample in a study of shared clonotypes between healthy human individuals. Sequenced by immunoSEQ multiplex PCR; TCRdb stores in-frame clones only, minus some. Found here are hundreds of thousands of clones, about 96% of them singletons; the top ten hold about 0.12%. The material sequenced was naive CD8+ T cells sorted from blood. The receptors were gathered from a woman aged 30 to 39 in good health. Each CDR3 is given with its conserved first and last residue. D genes are given only for firm matches. Clone sizes are given selectively: once, few, many, or a class where the clone is expanded.

J gene,V gene,clone size,D gene,CDR3 protein,CDR3 DNA
TRBJ2-1,TRBV28,-,TRBD1,CASTGTENYNEQFF,TGTGCCAGTACCGGGACAGAAAACTACAATGAGCAGTTCTTC
TRBJ1-4,TRBV5-8,-,-,CASSWWAGTNEKLFF,TGTGCCAGCAGCTGGTGGGCAGGCACTAATGAAAAACTGTTTTTT
TRBJ2-7,TRBV27,-,-,CASSFDGLSEQYF,TGTGCCAGCAGTTTCGATGGATTATCCGAGCAGTACTTC
TRBJ2-1,TRBV4-1,-,-,CASSFGQPSDNEQFF,TGCGCCAGCAGCTTTGGACAGCCCTCTGACAATGAGCAGTTCTTC
TRBJ2-7,TRBV5-5,-,-,CASSDGRDEQYF,TGTGCCAGCAGCGACGGTCGGGACGAGCAGTACTTC
TRBJ2-2,TRBV27,-,-,CASSVSGVQTGELFF,TGTGCCAGCAGTGTATCCGGGGTTCAAACCGGGGAGCTGTTTTTT
TRBJ2-5,TRBV28,once,-,CASSHKARENYQETQYF,TGTGCCAGCAGCCACAAGGCCAGGGAAAACTACCAAGAGACCCAGTACTTC
TRBJ2-1,TRBV5-1,-,-,CASSSVRGSGDNEQFF,TGCGCCAGCAGCTCGGTTCGAGGTAGCGGCGACAATGAGCAGTTCTTC
TRBJ1-2,TRBV9,-,TRBD1,CASSAVRDRGLGYGYTF,TGTGCCAGCAGCGCCGTCCGGGACAGGGGGCTTGGCTATGGCTACACCTTC
TRBJ2-7,TRBV11-2,-,-,CASSLDLGGVYEQYF,TGTGCCAGCAGCTTAGATCTGGGGGGCGTGTACGAGCAGTACTTC